The next 28 T cell receptor beta chains were all read from a single sample in a study of metastatic and nonmetastatic thyroid tumors. Using MiXCR, TCRdb re-called clones from the PCR reads. This table holds around 18,000 clones, approximately 20% found once. Thyroid surgery took place with no prior treatment in any patient. The specimen sequenced was tumor tissue. These receptors were obtained from a female donor with papillary thyroid cancer or a benign thyroid nodule (not recorded which). Some clones in this sample may be carry-over from other donors' samples.

There are many counts of this clone. The chain joins TRBV24-1 to TRBJ2-1; D possibly corresponds to TRBD2 (7 bases). CDR1 is KGHDR, CDR2 SFDVKD, per germline. The CDR3 spans 15 residues. V lost 7 bases and J lost 0, with 12 bases in between. This CDR3 is CATRGGASSYNEQFF. The CDR3, as DNA: TGTGCCACCAGGGGGGGGGCTAGCTCCTACAATGAGCAGTTCTTC.

The chain joins TRBV6-1 to TRBJ1-2; D is ambiguous. Deletions cut 2 bases from V and 7 bases from J, with 17 bases between. The CDR3 extends over 15 amino acids. The germline gives CDR1 MNHNS, CDR2 SASEGT. The CDR3 sequence: CASSEPGWVRPGYTF. The CDR3 nucleotides are TGTGCCAGCAGTGAACCGGGATGGGTCAGACCTGGCTACACCTTC.

This clone was seen a handful of times. V usage is TRBV12-3 or TRBV12-4 and J usage is TRBJ2-5; TRBD2 is a possible D gene (6 bases). The CDR3 is made up of 14 amino acids. V dropped 5 bases and J dropped 1 base, with 11 bases sitting between them. The CDR3 protein is CASSRAGFQETQYF. Written as DNA, the CDR3 is TGTGCCAGCAGTCGAGCGGGTTTCCAAGAGACCCAGTACTTC.

A few counts support this clone. The rearrangement uses TRBV6-1 and TRBJ1-6; TRBD1 matches 9 bases. CDR1 and CDR2 from the germline V gene are MNHNS and SASEGT. The CDR3 is 15 residues long. The ends lost 5 bases at V and 8 bases at J; junction bases unmatched: 7. CDR3 amino acids: CASSPRDRVDSPLHF. Here the CDR3 DNA reads TGTGCCAGCAGTCCCCGGGACAGGGTAGATTCACCCCTCCACTTT.

This chain joins TRBV28 and TRBJ1-1, with TRBD1 as a possible D gene (6 bases). Germline CDR1 reads MDHEN; CDR2 reads SYDVKM. This CDR3 spans 15 amino acids. V lost 5 bases and J 4 bases, leaving 17 bases between the germline ends. CDR3 sequence: CASSAYRAKGTEAFF. DNA of the CDR3: TGTGCCAGCAGTGCCTACAGGGCGAAGGGCACTGAAGCTTTCTTT.

Ten or more counts support this clone. V is TRBV3-1 and J is TRBJ1-1; 7 bases are a match to TRBD1. Germline assignment: CDR1 LGHDT and CDR2 YNNKEL (reference sequence). V was clipped by 3 bases and J by 5 bases; unmatched bases: 6. CDR3 length: 14 residues. The CDR3 bases are TGTGCCAGCAGCCAGGGGCAGGGGGTTACTGAAGCTTTCTTT. It specifies CASSQGQGVTEAFF.

This clone was counted only a few times. J is TRBJ2-3 and V is TRBV6-4; tentative D call: TRBD2 (6 bases). Trimming took 2 bases from V and 5 from J, leaving 20 bases between them. Looked up from germline, CDR1 is MRHNA and CDR2 is SNTAGT. The CDR3 consists of 17 residues. The CDR3 protein is CASSDGREVREGDTQYF. Here the CDR3 DNA reads TGTGCCAGCAGTGACGGGCGGGAAGTTCGAGAGGGAGATACGCAGTATTTT.

The gene calls are TRBV4-1 and TRBJ2-1, with 11 bases identical to TRBD2. V shed 2 bases and J 7 bases; nucleotides not matched to a gene: 4. This CDR3 region has 15 residues. Germline CDR1 reads MGHRA; CDR2 reads YSYEKL. CDR3 loop: CASSQLAGGQNEQFF. CDR3 bases: TGCGCCAGCAGCCAACTAGCGGGGGGCCAGAATGAGCAGTTCTTC.

Ten or more counts support this clone. This rearrangement joins TRBV19 to TRBJ2-1; D uncertain. The CDR3 extends over 13 amino acids. Germline V CDR1 and CDR2: LNHDA, SQIVND (reference sequence). V was shortened by 7 bases and J by 10 bases, with 17 bases between the two germline ends. CDR3 protein: CASTASIQGEQFF. In DNA, the CDR3 is TGTGCCAGTACTGCATCAATACAAGGGGAGCAGTTCTTC.

This clone occurred a few times. This chain joins TRBV19 and TRBJ1-1; 9 nucleotides line up with TRBD1. The CDR3 loop spans 15 amino acids. Trimming removed 6 bases from V and 4 bases from J; junction bases left unmatched: 9. Germline values: CDR1 LNHDA, CDR2 SQIVND (reference sequence). CDR3 in DNA: TGTGCCAGTAGCAGACCGGGACAGGGACGCACTGAAGCTTTCTTT. Protein product: CASSRPGQGRTEAFF.

This clone is deemed medium-sized (0.01 to 0.1%). The rearrangement links TRBV7-6 to TRBJ2-3; 10 nucleotides agree with TRBD1. The CDR3 has 17 residues. The V segment lost 1 base and the J segment 1 base; nucleotides outside the gene matches: 5. Germline-derived CDR1 and CDR2 are SGHVS and FNYEAQ. The CDR3 sequence: CASSLVGGQGGTDTQYF. The CDR3 nucleotides are TGTGCCAGCAGCTTAGTTGGCGGACAGGGGGGCACAGATACGCAGTATTTT.

This clone was seen ten or more times. CDR3 coding DNA: TGTGCCAGCAGTGGGGAGGTCCAAGAGACCCAGTACTTC. It encodes CASSGEVQETQYF. The chain couples TRBV6-1 to TRBJ2-5; TRBD2 might be the D (6 bases). Germline V gives CDR1 MNHNS, CDR2 SASEGT. V lost 4 bases to trimming and J lost 1 base, with 7 bases between them. The CDR3 covers 13 residues.

The V call is TRBV30, the J call TRBJ2-7; D remains unclear. Per germline, CDR1 GTSNPN and CDR2 SVGIG (reference sequence). This CDR3 contains 10 residues. The CDR3 DNA is TGTCCCCGGCGGCTTGACGAGCAGTACTTC. Protein sequence: CPRRLDEQYF.

This clone was seen once. The junction differs from germline at one of its ends, possibly a read error. This rearrangement joins TRBV7-8 to TRBJ2-7, with TRBD2 matching over 7 bases. Germline V lookup: CDR1 SGHVS, CDR2 FQNEAQ. The CDR3 is 16 residues long. The chain's CDR3 is CASSTLSGINKYDQYF. The CDR3 coding sequence is TGTGCCAGCAGCACGCTAAGCGGGATTAATAAATACGATCAGTACTTC.

This clone occurred many times. The junction differs from germline at one of its ends, possibly a read error. The genes are TRBV7-2 and TRBJ2-3; tentatively, D is TRBD2 (6 bases). The CDR3 runs to 15 residues. The germline V gene encodes CDR1 SGHTA and CDR2 FQGNSA. Here the CDR3 DNA reads TGTGCCGGCAGCCCTAGACTAGTCATTACAGATACGCAGTATTTT. It is translated as CAGSPRLVITDTQYF. Full variable domain (missing parts from reference TRBV7-2 and TRBJ2-3): GAGVSQSPSNKVTEKGKDVELRCDPISGHTALYWYRQSLGQGLEFLIYFQGNSAPDKSGLPSDRFSAERTGGSVSTLTIQRTQQEDSAVYLCAGSPRLVITDTQYFGPGTRLTVL.

This clone came up many times. This sequence joins TRBV19 and TRBJ2-2; D is uncertain. Trimming removed 5 bases at V and 5 bases at J, with 12 bases between. Germline assignment: CDR1 LNHDA and CDR2 SQIVND (reference sequence). The CDR3 totals 14 residues. This CDR3 reads CASSVLGLTGELFF. The DNA of the CDR3 is TGTGCCAGTAGTGTGCTAGGTTTAACCGGGGAGCTGTTTTTT.

Ten or more counts support this clone. The gene calls are TRBV7-2 and TRBJ2-3; D is undetermined. CDR1 SGHTA and CDR2 FQGNSA come from the germline V gene. The germline V and J ends were trimmed by 1 base and 6 bases, with 8 bases remaining between them. This CDR3 contains 13 residues. The chain's CDR3 is CASSLDPGDTQYF. The CDR3 nucleotides read TGTGCCAGCAGCTTAGACCCAGGTGATACGCAGTATTTT.

This clone has a handful of counts. The rearrangement links TRBV6-2 or TRBV6-3 to TRBJ2-1; TRBD2 agrees at 7 bases. Unmatched junction bases numbered 7, after V lost 6 bases and J lost 5 bases. Germline CDR1 reads MNHEY; CDR2 reads SVGEGT. This CDR3 region has 14 residues. The CDR3 bases are TGTGCCAGCAGGGGACTAAGCTCTCACAATGAGCAGTTCTTC. Its protein is CASRGLSSHNEQFF.

This clone was counted only a few times. The chain recombines TRBV28 with TRBJ2-7, with D hard to call. Germline-derived CDR1 and CDR2 are MDHEN and SYDVKM. Trimming took off 4 bases at V and 1 base at J, with 14 bases between the two ends. The CDR3 is 15 residues long. The CDR3 loop is CASSSSILSSYEQYF. CDR3 DNA: TGTGCCAGCAGTTCCTCTATTCTCTCGTCCTACGAGCAGTACTTC.

This clone was counted a few times. CDR3 in amino acids: CASRQGGGNEKLFF. DNA of the CDR3: TGTGCCAGCAGACAGGGTGGGGGAAATGAAAAACTGTTTTTT. The chain links TRBV6-2 or TRBV6-3 to TRBJ1-4; tentative D call: TRBD1 (6 bases). Per germline, CDR1 MNHEY and CDR2 SVGEGT. The CDR3 consists of 14 residues. The V gene lost 6 bases and the J gene lost 5 bases, with 13 bases spanning the gap.

This clone has a count of ten or more. The rearrangement uses TRBV10-2 and TRBJ1-2, with D unresolved. V was cut by 4 bases and J by 1 base, with 7 bases left in between. The CDR3 runs 13 residues. Germline V gives CDR1 WSHSY, CDR2 SAAADI. CDR3 amino acids: CASSVGFNYGYTF. The CDR3 DNA reads TGCGCCAGCAGTGTAGGGTTTAACTATGGCTACACCTTC.

The chain employs TRBV12-3 or TRBV12-4 and TRBJ2-1; 14 bases map to TRBD2. CDR3 size: 13 residues. After removal of 6 bases from V and 9 bases from J, the junction contained 1 base not matched to a gene. CDR3 region: CASSGTSGGEQFF. The CDR3 DNA reads as TGTGCCAGCAGCGGGACTAGCGGGGGTGAGCAGTTCTTC.

The V call is TRBV5-1, the J call TRBJ1-5; D unresolved. The CDR3 spans 14 residues. The germline CDR1 and CDR2 sequences are SGHRS and YFSETQ. Trimming removed 5 bases at V and 7 bases at J, with 16 bases between. The CDR3 loop is CASSYDYEGQPQHF. In DNA, the CDR3 is TGCGCCAGCAGTTACGACTACGAGGGACAGCCCCAGCATTTT.

In DNA, the CDR3 is TGTGCCTGGAGTGTAGGGACAGGGATCCACGAGCAGTACTTC. Translating gives CAWSVGTGIHEQYF. V gene TRBV30 combines with J gene TRBJ2-7; 9 bases align to TRBD1. Germline V gives CDR1 GTSNPN, CDR2 SVGIG (reference sequence). V trimming: 0 bases; J trimming: 5 bases; junction bases outside the gene matches: 5. CDR3 size: 14 residues. Complete variable domain (other parts from reference TRBV30 and TRBJ2-7): SQTIHQWPATLVQPVGSPLSLECTVEGTSNPNLYWYRQAAGRGLQLLFYSVGIGQISSEVPQNLSASRPQDRQFILSSKKLLLSDSGFYLCAWSVGTGIHEQYFGPGTRLTVT.

This clone was recorded many times. J is TRBJ2-2 and V is TRBV5-5; TRBD2 is a possible D gene (7 bases). This CDR3 region has 15 residues. Germline assignment: CDR1 SGHKS and CDR2 YYEKEE (reference sequence). Trimming shortened V by 4 bases and J by 5 bases, and 15 bases separated the two germline ends. The DNA of the CDR3 is TGTGCCAGCAGCCTGGGGGGGGCGCGGACCGGGGAGCTGTTTTTT. It codes for CASSLGGARTGELFF. Full variable domain (outside the CDR3, taken from reference TRBV5-5 and TRBJ2-2): DAGVTQSPTHLIKTRGQQVTLRCSPISGHKSVSWYQQVLGQGPQFIFQYYEKEERGRGNFPDRFSARQFPNYSSELNVNALLLGDSALYLCASSLGGARTGELFFGEGSRLTVL.

V is TRBV12-3 or TRBV12-4 and J is TRBJ2-7; 8 bases align to TRBD1. CDR3 length equals 14 residues. J lost 2 bases, V lost 6 bases, and 6 bases had no gene match. CDR3: CASSLQGVAYEQYF. In DNA form, the CDR3 reads TGTGCCAGCAGCCTACAGGGGGTCGCCTACGAGCAGTACTTC.

This chain links TRBV19 with TRBJ2-2; D is ambiguous. The CDR3 covers 13 residues. The germline V gene encodes CDR1 LNHDA and CDR2 SQIVND (reference sequence). Trimming took off 4 bases at V and 4 bases at J, with 7 bases between the two ends. CDR3 in amino acids: CASSNRFTGELFF. CDR3 sequence (DNA): TGTGCCAGTAGTAATAGGTTCACCGGGGAGCTGTTTTTT.

Turning to this clone: Other DNA variants within this sample encode the same CDR3. The V call is TRBV5-1, the J call TRBJ2-3, with D possibly matching TRBD2 (5 bases). This CDR3 comprises 16 residues. Germline V lookup: CDR1 SGHRS, CDR2 YFSETQ. V was shortened by 0 bases and J by 4 bases, with 15 bases between the two germline ends. For the CDR3, the DNA is TGCGCCAGCAGCTTGGAGCAACTAGTTCGCTCAGATACGCAGTATTTT. Encoded protein: CASSLEQLVRSDTQYF.